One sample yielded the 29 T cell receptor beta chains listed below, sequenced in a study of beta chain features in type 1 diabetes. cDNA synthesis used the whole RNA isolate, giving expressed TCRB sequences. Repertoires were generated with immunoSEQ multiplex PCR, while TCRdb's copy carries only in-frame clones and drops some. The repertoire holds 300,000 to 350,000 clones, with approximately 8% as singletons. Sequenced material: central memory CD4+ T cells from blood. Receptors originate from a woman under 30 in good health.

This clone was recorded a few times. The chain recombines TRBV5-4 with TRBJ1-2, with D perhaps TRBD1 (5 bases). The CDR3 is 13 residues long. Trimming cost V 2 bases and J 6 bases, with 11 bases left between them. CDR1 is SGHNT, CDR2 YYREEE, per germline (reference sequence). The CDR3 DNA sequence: TGTGCCAGCAGCTTCACGGTAGGGGATGGCTACACCTTC. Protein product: CASSFTVGDGYTF.

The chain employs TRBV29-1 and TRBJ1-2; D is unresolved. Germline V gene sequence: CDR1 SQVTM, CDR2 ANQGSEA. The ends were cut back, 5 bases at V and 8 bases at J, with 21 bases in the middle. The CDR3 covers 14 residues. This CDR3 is CSVSSSAAPLGYTF. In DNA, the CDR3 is TGCAGCGTTTCCTCTTCGGCCGCTCCGCTCGGCTACACCTTC.

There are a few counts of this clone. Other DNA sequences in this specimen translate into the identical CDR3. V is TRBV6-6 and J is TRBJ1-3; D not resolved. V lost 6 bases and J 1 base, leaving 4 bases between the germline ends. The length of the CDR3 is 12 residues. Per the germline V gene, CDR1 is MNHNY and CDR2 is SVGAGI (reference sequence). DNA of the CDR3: TGTGCCAGCAGCCCATCTGGAAACACCATATATTTT. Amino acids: CASSPSGNTIYF.

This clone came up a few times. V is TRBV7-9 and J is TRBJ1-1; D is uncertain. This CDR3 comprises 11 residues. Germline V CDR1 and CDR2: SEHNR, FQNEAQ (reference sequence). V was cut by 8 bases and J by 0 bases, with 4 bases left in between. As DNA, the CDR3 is TGTGCCAGCGGGTTGAACACTGAAGCTTTCTTT. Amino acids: CASGLNTEAFF.

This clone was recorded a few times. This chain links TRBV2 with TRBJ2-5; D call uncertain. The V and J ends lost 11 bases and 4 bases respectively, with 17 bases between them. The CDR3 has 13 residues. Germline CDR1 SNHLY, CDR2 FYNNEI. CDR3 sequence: CAGSATPGETQYF. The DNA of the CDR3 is TGTGCCGGATCCGCGACCCCCGGAGAGACCCAGTACTTC.

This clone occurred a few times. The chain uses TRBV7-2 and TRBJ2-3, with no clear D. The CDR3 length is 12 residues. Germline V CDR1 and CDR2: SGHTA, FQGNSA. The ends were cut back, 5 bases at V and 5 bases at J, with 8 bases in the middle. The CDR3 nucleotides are TGTGCCAGCAGCAAATACCGAGATACGCAGTATTTT. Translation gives CASSKYRDTQYF.

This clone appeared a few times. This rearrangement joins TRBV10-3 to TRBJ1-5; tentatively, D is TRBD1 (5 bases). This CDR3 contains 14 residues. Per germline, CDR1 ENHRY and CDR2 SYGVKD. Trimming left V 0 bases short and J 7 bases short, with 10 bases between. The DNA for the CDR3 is TGTGCCATCAGTGAGTCGGACAACGGGCAGCCCCAGCATTTT. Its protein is CAISESDNGQPQHF.

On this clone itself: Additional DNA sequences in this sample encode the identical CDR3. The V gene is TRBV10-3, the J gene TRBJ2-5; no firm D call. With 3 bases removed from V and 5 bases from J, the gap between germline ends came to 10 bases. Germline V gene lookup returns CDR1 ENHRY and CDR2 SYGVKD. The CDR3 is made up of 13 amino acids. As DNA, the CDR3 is TGTGCCATCAGTGATGGATCACAGGAGACCCAGTACTTC. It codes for CAISDGSQETQYF.

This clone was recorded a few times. CDR3: CASKPVYAGGYTF. In DNA, the CDR3 is TGTGCCAGCAAACCAGTCTACGCGGGGGGCTACACCTTC. V and J are TRBV5-6 and TRBJ1-2; D remains unclear. The CDR3 consists of 13 residues. Germline CDR1 is SGHDT and CDR2 is YYEEEE. The V gene lost 6 bases and the J gene lost 8 bases, with 17 bases spanning the gap.

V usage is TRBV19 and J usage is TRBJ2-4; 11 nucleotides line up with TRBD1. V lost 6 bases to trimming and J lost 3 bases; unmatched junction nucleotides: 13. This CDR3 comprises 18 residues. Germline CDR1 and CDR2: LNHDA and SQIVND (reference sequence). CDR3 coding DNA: TGTGCCAGTAGGTCCAGCGGACAGGGGGCAGGGGACAAAAACATTCAGTACTTC. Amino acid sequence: CASRSSGQGAGDKNIQYF.

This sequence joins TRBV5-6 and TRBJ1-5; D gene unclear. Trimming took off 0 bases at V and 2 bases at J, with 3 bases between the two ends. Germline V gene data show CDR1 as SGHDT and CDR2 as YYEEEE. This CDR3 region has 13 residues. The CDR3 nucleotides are TGTGCCAGCAGCTTGGCTGGCAATCAGCCCCAGCATTTT. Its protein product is CASSLAGNQPQHF.

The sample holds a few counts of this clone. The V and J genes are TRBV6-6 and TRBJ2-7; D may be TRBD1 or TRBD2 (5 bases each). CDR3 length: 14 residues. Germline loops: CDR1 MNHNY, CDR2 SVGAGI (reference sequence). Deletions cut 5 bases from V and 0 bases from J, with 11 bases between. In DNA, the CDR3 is TGTGCCAGCAGTACTGGGACGGGCTCCTACGAGCAGTACTTC. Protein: CASSTGTGSYEQYF.

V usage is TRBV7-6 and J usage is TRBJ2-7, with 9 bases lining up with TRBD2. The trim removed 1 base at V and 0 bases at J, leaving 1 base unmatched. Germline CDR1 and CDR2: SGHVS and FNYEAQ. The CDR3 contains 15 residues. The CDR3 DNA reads TGTGCCAGCAGCTTAGGAGCGGGAGGCTCCTACGAGCAGTACTTC. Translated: CASSLGAGGSYEQYF.

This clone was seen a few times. The CDR3 bases are TGTGCCAGCAGCTTCGGCGGGAGTGTCAATGAGCAGTTCTTC. It specifies CASSFGGSVNEQFF. The chain carries TRBV7-2 and TRBJ2-1; 7 bases line up with TRBD2. The germline V gene has CDR1 SGHTA and CDR2 FQGNSA. The CDR3 consists of 14 residues. The V gene end was trimmed by 3 bases and the J gene end by 6 bases; junction bases not matched to a gene: 5.

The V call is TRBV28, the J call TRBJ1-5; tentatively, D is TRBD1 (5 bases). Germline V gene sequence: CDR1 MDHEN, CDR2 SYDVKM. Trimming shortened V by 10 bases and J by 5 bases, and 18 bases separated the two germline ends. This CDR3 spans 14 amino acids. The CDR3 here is CATKTGARDQPQHF. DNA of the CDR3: TGTGCCACCAAAACCGGGGCCCGGGATCAGCCCCAGCATTTT. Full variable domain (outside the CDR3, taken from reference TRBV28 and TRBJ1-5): DVKVTQSSRYLVKRTGEKVFLECVQDMDHENMFWYRQDPGLGLRLIYFSYDVKMKEKGDIPEGYSVSREKKERFSLILESASTNQTSMYLCATKTGARDQPQHFGDGTRLSIL.

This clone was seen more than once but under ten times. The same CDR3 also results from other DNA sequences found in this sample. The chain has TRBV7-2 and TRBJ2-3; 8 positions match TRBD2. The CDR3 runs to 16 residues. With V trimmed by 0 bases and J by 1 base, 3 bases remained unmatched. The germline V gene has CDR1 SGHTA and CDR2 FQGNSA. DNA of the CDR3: TGTGCCAGCAGCTTAGCGCCGGGGGGGGGCACAGATACGCAGTATTTT. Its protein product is CASSLAPGGGTDTQYF. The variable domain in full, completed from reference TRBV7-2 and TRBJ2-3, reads GAGVSQSPSNKVTEKGKDVELRCDPISGHTALYWYRQSLGQGLEFLIYFQGNSAPDKSGLPSDRFSAERTGGSVSTLTIQRTQQEDSAVYLCASSLAPGGGTDTQYFGPGTRLTVL.

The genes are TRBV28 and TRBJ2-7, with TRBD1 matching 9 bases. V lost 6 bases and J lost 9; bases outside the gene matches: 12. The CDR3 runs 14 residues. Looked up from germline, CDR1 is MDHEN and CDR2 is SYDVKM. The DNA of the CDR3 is TGTGCCAGCAGCCCCTTCGGGACAGGGAAAGTGCAGTACTTC. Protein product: CASSPFGTGKVQYF.

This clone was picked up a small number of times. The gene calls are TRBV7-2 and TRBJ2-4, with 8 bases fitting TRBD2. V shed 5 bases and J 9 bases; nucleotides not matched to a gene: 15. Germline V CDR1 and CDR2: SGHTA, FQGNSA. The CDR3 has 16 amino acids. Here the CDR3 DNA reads TGTGCCAGCAGCCTGGGCTCCTTAGTGGCGGGAGGCATTCAGTACTTC. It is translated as CASSLGSLVAGGIQYF.

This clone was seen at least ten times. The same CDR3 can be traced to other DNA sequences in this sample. The CDR3 nucleotides read TGTGCCAGCAGCCCTGGGACAGGTTGGGATGGCTACACCTTC. It codes for CASSPGTGWDGYTF. The rearrangement uses TRBV28 and TRBJ1-2, with TRBD1 matching over 8 bases. The CDR3 runs to 14 residues. Germline-derived CDR1 and CDR2 are MDHEN and SYDVKM. The ends lost 6 bases at V and 6 bases at J; junction bases unmatched: 9.

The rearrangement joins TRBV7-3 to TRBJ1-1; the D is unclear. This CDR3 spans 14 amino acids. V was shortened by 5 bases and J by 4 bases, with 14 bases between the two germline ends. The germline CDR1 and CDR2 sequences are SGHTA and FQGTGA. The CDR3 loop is CASSMDPGSTEAFF. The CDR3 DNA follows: TGTGCCAGCAGCATGGACCCTGGCAGCACTGAAGCTTTCTTT.

CDR3 region: CASSLGAVNTEAFF. CDR3 nucleotide sequence: TGTGCCAGCAGCTTAGGGGCGGTGAACACTGAAGCTTTCTTT. The rearrangement joins TRBV7-8 to TRBJ1-1; no firm D call. Germline V gene data show CDR1 as SGHVS and CDR2 as FQNEAQ. The CDR3 consists of 14 residues. V was clipped by 1 base and J by 0 bases, with 6 bases between them.

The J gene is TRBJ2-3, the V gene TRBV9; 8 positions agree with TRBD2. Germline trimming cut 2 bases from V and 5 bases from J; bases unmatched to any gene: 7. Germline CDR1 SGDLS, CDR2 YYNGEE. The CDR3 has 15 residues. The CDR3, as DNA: TGTGCCAGCAGCGTCAGCGGGAGCCCTGGAGATACGCAGTATTTT. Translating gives CASSVSGSPGDTQYF.

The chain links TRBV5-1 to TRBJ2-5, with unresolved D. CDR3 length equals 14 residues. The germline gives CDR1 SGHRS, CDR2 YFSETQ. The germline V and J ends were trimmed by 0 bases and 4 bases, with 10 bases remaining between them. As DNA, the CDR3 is TGCGCCAGCAGCTTGGATGGCAGCCGAGAGACCCAGTACTTC. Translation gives CASSLDGSRETQYF.

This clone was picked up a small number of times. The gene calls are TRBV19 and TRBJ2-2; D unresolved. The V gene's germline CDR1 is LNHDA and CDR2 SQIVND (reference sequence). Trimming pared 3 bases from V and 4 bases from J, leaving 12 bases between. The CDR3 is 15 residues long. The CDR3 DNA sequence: TGTGCCAGTAGTATGGCGGCAGGAAGCACCGGGGAGCTGTTTTTT. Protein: CASSMAAGSTGELFF.

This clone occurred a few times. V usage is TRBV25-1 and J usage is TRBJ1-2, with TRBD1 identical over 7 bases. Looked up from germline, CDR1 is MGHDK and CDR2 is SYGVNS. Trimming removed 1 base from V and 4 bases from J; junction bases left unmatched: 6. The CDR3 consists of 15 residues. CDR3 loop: CASSESTTGAYGYTF. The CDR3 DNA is TGTGCCAGCAGTGAATCGACCACAGGGGCCTATGGCTACACCTTC.

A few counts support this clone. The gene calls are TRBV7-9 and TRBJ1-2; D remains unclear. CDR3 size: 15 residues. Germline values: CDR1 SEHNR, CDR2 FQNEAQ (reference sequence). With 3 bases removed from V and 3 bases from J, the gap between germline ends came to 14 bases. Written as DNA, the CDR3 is TGTGCCAGCAGCTTTGGATCCCAGGACCACTATGGCTACACCTTC. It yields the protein CASSFGSQDHYGYTF.

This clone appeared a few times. The CDR3 nucleotides read TGTGCCAGCAGACGGACAGGAGATCTCGGGGAGCTGTTTTTT. Translation: CASRRTGDLGELFF. The chain has TRBV6-5 and TRBJ2-2, with 7 bases matching TRBD1. Germline V gives CDR1 MNHEY, CDR2 SVGAGI. This CDR3 comprises 14 residues. V lost 6 bases to trimming and J lost 7 bases; unmatched junction nucleotides: 8.

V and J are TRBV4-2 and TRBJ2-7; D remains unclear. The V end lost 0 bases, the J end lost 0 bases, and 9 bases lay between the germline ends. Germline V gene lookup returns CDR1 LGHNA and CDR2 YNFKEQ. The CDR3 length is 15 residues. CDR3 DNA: TGTGCCAGCAGCCAAGACCGGGTCCCCTCCTACGAGCAGTACTTC. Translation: CASSQDRVPSYEQYF.

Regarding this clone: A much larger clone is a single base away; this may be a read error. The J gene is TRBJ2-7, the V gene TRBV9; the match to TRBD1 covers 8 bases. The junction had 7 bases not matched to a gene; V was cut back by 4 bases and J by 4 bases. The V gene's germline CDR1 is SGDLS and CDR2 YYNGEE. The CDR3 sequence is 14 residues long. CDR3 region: CASSPGQGGYEQYF. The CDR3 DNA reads TGTGCCAGCAGCCCTGGACAGGGTGGGTACGAGCAGTACTTC.